This T cell receptor beta chain was sequenced in a study of spatial heterogeneity in lung cancer. For the study at large: Every unique TCR and UMI combination, on average, appeared more than ten times in raw reads. Study-level results: Tracking of tumor mutation counts was seen in expanded intratumoral alpha and beta TCR counts. Beta chains had around 12% coverage of tumor T cells, and alpha chains had around 7%.

Time point: sample taken at primary tumor resection. A single record per CDR3 protein comes from TCRdb applying MiXCR to the 5' RACE reads. This sample has some 14,000 distinct CDR3 sequences; over 5.5% occur once, and the top ten carry around 10%. This clonotype is medium-sized (0.01 to 0.1%) in the sample. The antigen is unknown. The CDR3 is made up of 15 amino acids. The V end was cut by 6 bases, the J end by 8 bases, with 20 bases between. CDR1 MNHEY and CDR2 SVGEGT come from the germline V gene. V usage is TRBV6-2 or TRBV6-3 and J usage is TRBJ2-1, with D maybe TRBD1 (5 bases). The source of this sequence is a female donor with early-stage non-small cell lung cancer. Sequencing used lung tumor tissue, obtained at surgery. This chain's CDR3 is CASSPGIGPRDEQFF. The CDR3 DNA reads TGTGCCAGCAGCCCAGGGATTGGCCCACGGGATGAGCAGTTCTTC.